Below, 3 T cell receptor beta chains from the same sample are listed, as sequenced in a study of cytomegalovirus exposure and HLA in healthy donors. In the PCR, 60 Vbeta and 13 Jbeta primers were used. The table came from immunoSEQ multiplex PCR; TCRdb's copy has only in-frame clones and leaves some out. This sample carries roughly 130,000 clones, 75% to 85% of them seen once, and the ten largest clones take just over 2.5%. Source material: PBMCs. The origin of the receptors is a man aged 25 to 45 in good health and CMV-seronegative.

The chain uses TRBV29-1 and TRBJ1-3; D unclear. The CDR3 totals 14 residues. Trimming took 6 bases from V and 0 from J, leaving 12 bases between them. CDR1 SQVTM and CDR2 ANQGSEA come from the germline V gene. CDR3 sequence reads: CSVRRGNSGNTIYF. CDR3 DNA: TGCAGCGTCCGTAGAGGCAACTCTGGAAACACCATATATTTT.

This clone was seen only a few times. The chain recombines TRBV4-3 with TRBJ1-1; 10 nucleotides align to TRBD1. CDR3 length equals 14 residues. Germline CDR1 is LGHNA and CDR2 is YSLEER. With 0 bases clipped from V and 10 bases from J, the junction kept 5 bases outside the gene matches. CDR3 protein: CASSQEGTGDRAFF. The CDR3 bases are TGCGCCAGCAGCCAAGAGGGGACAGGGGATAGAGCTTTCTTT.

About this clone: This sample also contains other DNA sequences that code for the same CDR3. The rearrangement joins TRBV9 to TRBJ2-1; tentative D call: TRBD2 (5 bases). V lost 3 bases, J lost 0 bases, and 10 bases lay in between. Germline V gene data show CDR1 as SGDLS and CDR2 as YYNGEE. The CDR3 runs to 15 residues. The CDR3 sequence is CASSDSGSSYNEQFF. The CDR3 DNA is TGTGCCAGCAGCGACAGCGGAAGCTCCTACAATGAGCAGTTCTTC.